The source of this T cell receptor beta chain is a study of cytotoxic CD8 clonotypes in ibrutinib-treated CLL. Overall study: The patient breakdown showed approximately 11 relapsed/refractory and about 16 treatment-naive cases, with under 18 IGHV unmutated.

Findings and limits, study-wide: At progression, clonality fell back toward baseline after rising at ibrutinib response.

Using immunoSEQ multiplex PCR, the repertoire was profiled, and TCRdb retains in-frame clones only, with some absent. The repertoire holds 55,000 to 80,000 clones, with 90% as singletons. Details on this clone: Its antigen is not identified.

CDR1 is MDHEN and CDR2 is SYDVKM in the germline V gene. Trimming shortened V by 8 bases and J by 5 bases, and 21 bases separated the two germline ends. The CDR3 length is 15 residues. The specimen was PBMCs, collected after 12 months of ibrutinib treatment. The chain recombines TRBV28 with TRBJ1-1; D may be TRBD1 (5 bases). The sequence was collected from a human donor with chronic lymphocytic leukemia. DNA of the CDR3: TGTGCCAGCGGCCCCGGGACCCATGGGAGGACTGAAGCTTTCTTT. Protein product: CASGPGTHGRTEAFF.